The source of this T cell receptor beta chain is a study of cytomegalovirus exposure and HLA in healthy donors. Turning to the study itself: Of all 398 donors who were genotyped, roughly 85% belonged to the Caucasian-associated ancestry cluster. Study-wide findings and caveats: Prior analysis indicated that the majority of TCR beta V segments exhibited productivity approximately 87% or approximately 30% of the time. A link between a missense DCLRE1C variant and TCR beta V- and J-gene trimming emerged from a later analysis.

PCR involved 60 Vbeta and 13 Jbeta primers. Sequenced by immunoSEQ multiplex PCR; TCRdb stores in-frame clones only, minus some. The table includes approximately 170,000 clones, 75% to 90% detected once. Notes on this clone: The antigen remains undetermined.

V lost 5 bases to trimming and J lost 0 bases, with 13 bases between them. The germline gives CDR1 PRHDT, CDR2 FYEKMQ (reference sequence). This CDR3 contains 16 residues. V usage is TRBV13 and J usage is TRBJ2-2, with a weak D call TRBD1 (5 bases). Sequenced material: PBMCs. The receptor was derived from a boy aged 2-9 years in good health and CMV-seronegative. The CDR3 protein is CASSDRGGANTGELFF. The CDR3 DNA reads TGTGCCAGCAGCGACAGAGGTGGCGCGAACACCGGGGAGCTGTTTTTT.